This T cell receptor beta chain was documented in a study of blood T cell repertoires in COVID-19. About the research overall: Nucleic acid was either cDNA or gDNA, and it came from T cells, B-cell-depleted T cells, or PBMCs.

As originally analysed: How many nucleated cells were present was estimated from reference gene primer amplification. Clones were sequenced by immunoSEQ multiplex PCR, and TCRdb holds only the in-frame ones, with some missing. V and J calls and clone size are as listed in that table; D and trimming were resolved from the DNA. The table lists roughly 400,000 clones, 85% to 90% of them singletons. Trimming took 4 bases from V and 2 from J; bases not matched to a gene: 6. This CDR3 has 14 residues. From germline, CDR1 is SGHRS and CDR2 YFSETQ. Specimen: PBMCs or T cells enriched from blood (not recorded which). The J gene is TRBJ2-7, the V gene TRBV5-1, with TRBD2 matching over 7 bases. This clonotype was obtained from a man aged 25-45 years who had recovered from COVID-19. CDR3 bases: TGCGCCAGCAGCCCACAGACTAGCCCCTACGAGCAGTACTTC. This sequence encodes CASSPQTSPYEQYF.